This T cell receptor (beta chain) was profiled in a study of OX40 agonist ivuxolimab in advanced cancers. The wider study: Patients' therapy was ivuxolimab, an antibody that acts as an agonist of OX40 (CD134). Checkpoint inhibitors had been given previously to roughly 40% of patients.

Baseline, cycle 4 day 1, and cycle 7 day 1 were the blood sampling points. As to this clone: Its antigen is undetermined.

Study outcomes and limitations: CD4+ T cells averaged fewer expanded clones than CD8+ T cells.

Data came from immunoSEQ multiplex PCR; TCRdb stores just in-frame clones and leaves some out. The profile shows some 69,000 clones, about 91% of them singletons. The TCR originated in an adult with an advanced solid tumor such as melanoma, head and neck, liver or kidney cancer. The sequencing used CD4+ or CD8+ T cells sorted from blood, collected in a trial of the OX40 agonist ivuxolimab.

CDR3 coding DNA: TGTGCCAGCAGGGACAGGGTGAACTCTGGGGCCAACGTCCTGACTTTC. This gives the protein CASRDRVNSGANVLTF. This chain connects TRBV2 to TRBJ2-6, with 8 bases that match TRBD1. CDR3 length: 16 residues. Germline CDR1 SNHLY, CDR2 FYNNEI. The trim removed 6 bases at V and 0 bases at J, leaving 4 bases unmatched.